A selection of T cell receptor beta chains follows, all from one sample in a study of T cell responses to AZD1222 COVID-19 vaccine. Sequencing used immunoSEQ multiplex PCR; TCRdb keeps in-frame clones, though not all of them. The data contain some 100,000 clones, 87% of them singletons. Sequenced material: peripheral blood, taken on day 0 of AZD1222 vaccination. These receptors were taken from an adult in good health. Both conserved end residues are part of each CDR3. The D gene is left open where the match is weak. Not every row has a clone size; where given, it reads once, few, many or a size class.

V gene	J gene	CDR3 length	clone size	D gene	CDR3 DNA	CDR3 protein
TRBV6-2/TRBV6-3	TRBJ2-7	14	.	TRBD1	TGTGCCAGCAGCTTGGACAGGACTTCCTACGAGCAGTACTTC	CASSLDRTSYEQYF
TRBV19	TRBJ1-2	12	.	.	TGTGCCAGTAGGGACAGTAACTATGGCTACACCTTC	CASRDSNYGYTF
TRBV4-3	TRBJ2-1	15	few	.	TGCGCCAGCAGCCAAGATAGCGGCCCTTACAATGAGCAGTTCTTC	CASSQDSGPYNEQFF
TRBV18	TRBJ1-3	12	.	.	TGTGCCAGCTCCGACAGCCGCAACACCATATATTTT	CASSDSRNTIYF
TRBV28	TRBJ2-4	15	.	.	TGTGCCAGCAGCCCATTTGGGACAACCAAAAACATTCAGTACTTC	CASSPFGTTKNIQYF
TRBV11-3	TRBJ1-1	15	few	.	TGTGCCAGCAGCGCAGGCTGGGGGGGAGGCACTGAAGCTTTCTTT	CASSAGWGGGTEAFF
TRBV30	TRBJ1-5	13	.	TRBD1	TGTGCCTGGGGGACAGGGGGCAATCAGCCCCAGCATTTT	CAWGTGGNQPQHF
TRBV29-1	TRBJ2-5	12	.	.	TGCAGCGCTATGGACTTACAAGAGACCCAGTACTTC	CSAMDLQETQYF
TRBV29-1	TRBJ2-7	13	.	TRBD2	TGCAGCGTTGAAACTAGCGGACCGTACGAGCAGTACTTC	CSVETSGPYEQYF
TRBV19	TRBJ1-5	15	.	.	TGTGCCAGTAGTATTTCCGGGTATAGCAATCAGCCCCAGCATTTT	CASSISGYSNQPQHF
TRBV5-4	TRBJ2-1	15	.	TRBD1	TGTGCCAGCAGCTTGGAAGGAAGCAGGGGGAATGAGCAGTTCTTC	CASSLEGSRGNEQFF
TRBV2	TRBJ2-1	15	.	TRBD2	TGTGCCAGCAGTCATAGCGGGGGGACCTACAATGAGCAGTTCTTC	CASSHSGGTYNEQFF
TRBV18	TRBJ1-1	14	.	.	TGTGCCAGCTCACCGACAGTCATGAACACTGAAGCTTTCTTT	CASSPTVMNTEAFF
TRBV4-3	TRBJ1-6	16	.	.	TGCGCCAGCAGCCAAGGGCTGGTGGCGGCCAATTCACCCCTCCACTTT	CASSQGLVAANSPLHF
TRBV18	TRBJ1-5	13	.	.	TGTGCCAGCTCACCCACCAGGTATCAGCCCCAGCATTTT	CASSPTRYQPQHF
TRBV4-3	TRBJ1-4	14	few	.	TGCGCCAGCAGCCGAGAACCGGGTTATGAAAAACTGTTTTTT	CASSREPGYEKLFF
TRBV6-2/TRBV6-3	TRBJ1-2	15	.	.	TGTGCCAGCAGTTACTCGATCGGCACCCACTATGGCTACACCTTC	CASSYSIGTHYGYTF
TRBV7-8	TRBJ1-5	15	once	.	TGTGCCAGCAGCTTAGAAGCAGGCCGTTATCAGCCCCAGCATTTT	CASSLEAGRYQPQHF
TRBV4-3	TRBJ1-2	15	once	TRBD1	TGCGCCAGCAGCCAAGAAGGGAGACAGGGCTATGGCTACACCTTC	CASSQEGRQGYGYTF
TRBV7-2	TRBJ1-6	17	.	TRBD1	TGTGCCAGCAGCTTACGACAGGGGGTGAGAACAAATTCACCCCTCCACTTT	CASSLRQGVRTNSPLHF
TRBV9	TRBJ1-6	15	once	.	TGTGCCAGCAGCCCCCAGGGGTCAAACGAAGGACCCCTCCACTTT	CASSPQGSNEGPLHF
TRBV7-6	TRBJ2-7	13	.	TRBD2	TGTGCCAGCAGCCTGGGGGGGGTTAACGAGCAGTACTTC	CASSLGGVNEQYF
TRBV23-1	TRBJ1-5	14	.	TRBD1	TGCGCCAGGAACGACAGGGGGCGTAATCAGCCCCAGCATTTT	CARNDRGRNQPQHF
TRBV6-5	TRBJ1-3	15	.	.	TGTGCCAGCAGTCCCACAGGGACCTCTGGAAACACCATATATTTT	CASSPTGTSGNTIYF
TRBV7-8	TRBJ1-6	14	.	TRBD1	TGTGCCAGCACTAGGGGGCCCTATAATTCACCCCTCCACTTT	CASTRGPYNSPLHF
TRBV6-4	TRBJ2-1	14	.	.	TGTGCCAGCAGTGGCCTAGGGGGATACAATGAGCAGTTCTTC	CASSGLGGYNEQFF
TRBV3-1/TRBV3-2	TRBJ2-3	14	once	.	TGTGCCAGCAGCCGGACGGGGGCCACAGATACGCAGTATTTT	CASSRTGATDTQYF
TRBV7-2	TRBJ2-5	13	.	.	TGTGCCAGCAGCTTGAGATTCGGGGAGACCCAGTACTTC	CASSLRFGETQYF